This T cell receptor (beta chain) stems from a study of shared clonotypes between healthy human individuals. Study as a whole: Plates per donor: three CD4 naive, three CD4 memory, two CD8 naive, one CD8 memory.

Overall study results and limits: Several donors held around 5% of naive CD4 clonotypes in common. Since donors were few, the genetic and exposure-history diversity represented was limited.

For this clone: Its target is unknown.

The naive CD8 subset, CD45RO-negative cells positively selected for CCR7, excluded terminally differentiated effector memory CD45RA+ cells. Measured with immunoSEQ multiplex PCR; TCRdb has only the in-frame clones, and not every one. Of just over 2,000,000 clones listed, around 96% are singletons. Germline CDR1 reads SNHLY; CDR2 reads FYNNEI. The CDR3 extends over 13 amino acids. The trim removed 2 bases at V and 4 bases at J, leaving 1 base unmatched. The chain has TRBV2 and TRBJ2-5, with 7 bases lining up with TRBD2. Sequenced sample: naive CD8+ T cells sorted from blood. The sequence was obtained from a man younger than 35 in good health. CDR3 bases: TGTGCCAGCAGTGAATGGGGGGGAGAGACCCAGTACTTC. This codes for CASSEWGGETQYF. Supplemented by reference TRBV2 and TRBJ2-5, the full variable domain reads EPEVTQTPSHQVTQMGQEVILRCVPISNHLYFYWYRQILGQKVEFLVSFYNNEISEKSEIFDDQFSVERPDGSNFTLKIRSTKLEDSAMYFCASSEWGGETQYFGPGTRLLVL.